These T cell receptor beta chains were read from a single sample in a study of human T cells and chemical hapten exposure. TCRdb fed the RACE reads into MiXCR, producing one record per CDR3 protein. Of around 77,000 distinct CDR3 sequences in the sample, approximately 9.8% are singletons; the top ten hold 3% to 4%. The specimen comprised whole blood, sampled in connection with sensitization to the hapten diphenylcyclopropenone (DPC). The receptor source for this set is a woman aged 40-49 years with alopecia areata. Some clones in this sample may be carry-over from other donors' samples. CDR3s leave out the opening cysteine and the closing phenylalanine or tryptophan. The order of the fields is V gene, J gene, CDR3 protein.

>TRBV11-2|TRBJ2-1
ASSLGGVSYNEQF
>TRBV7-9|TRBJ2-3
ASSYKLRGGTGQPMDTQY
>TRBV10-3|TRBJ1-1
AISFSGTLNTEAF
>TRBV4-1|TRBJ2-5
ASSHLHETQY
>TRBV18|TRBJ1-4
ASSPDRQGEKLF
>TRBV7-2|TRBJ2-5
ASSLSSGETQY
>TRBV2|TRBJ1-5
ASSEPVGTGLNQPQH
>TRBV6-2/TRBV6-3|TRBJ2-1
ASSYTHRASGGPYNEQF
>TRBV5-4|TRBJ1-1
ASSVYWTAEAF
>TRBV7-2|TRBJ2-5
ASSLVADPQETQY
>TRBV4-3|TRBJ2-1
ASSQLGGGVANEQF
>TRBV4-3|TRBJ2-7
AGSQTGSYEQY
>TRBV7-9|TRBJ1-2
ASSFRGQGYT
>TRBV5-1|TRBJ1-1
ASRGQGIAEAF
>TRBV2|TRBJ2-6
ASSEASAGANVLT
>TRBV20-1|TRBJ1-3
SARDLLPSGNTIY
>TRBV5-1|TRBJ1-2
ASSLAPDSNYGYT
>TRBV5-6|TRBJ1-1
ASSLPLGGSNTEAF
>TRBV20-1|TRBJ1-2
SAGGSLDGYT
>TRBV7-2|TRBJ1-5
ASSFSNQPQH
>TRBV12-3/TRBV12-4|TRBJ1-4
ASSTGSLLEKLF
>TRBV12-3/TRBV12-4|TRBJ2-7
ASSFRREAHEQY
>TRBV4-3|TRBJ2-1
ASSHGQGVYNEQF
>TRBV6-2/TRBV6-3|TRBJ1-2
ASSLDPQPRPRDGYT
>TRBV20-1|TRBJ2-7
SARVSYEQY
>TRBV29-1|TRBJ1-2
SVEAQQGYT
>TRBV18|TRBJ1-5
ASSPRGQGNSNQPQH
>TRBV6-5|TRBJ2-1
ASSYSRGTNEQF
>TRBV6-1|TRBJ2-5
ASSEPGKETQY
>TRBV12-3/TRBV12-4|TRBJ1-5
ASSFSSMAGQNQPQH
>TRBV20-1|TRBJ2-7
SARDTDSYEQY
>TRBV10-3|TRBJ2-1
AISNPGTAHNEQF
>TRBV6-2/TRBV6-3|TRBJ2-3
ASSYSRGTSTDTQY
>TRBV6-1|TRBJ1-5
ASSEAQGAFGNQPQH
>TRBV13|TRBJ2-7
ASSLVAGGHEQY
>TRBV7-9|TRBJ1-1
ASSLGLLATEAF
>TRBV28|TRBJ1-1
ASSSPPGRGTEAF
>TRBV6-4|TRBJ2-2
ASKGGLDTGELF
>TRBV10-3|TRBJ2-2
AISERGPPTGELF
>TRBV11-2|TRBJ1-1
ASSLVYGGLNTEAF
>TRBV11-2|TRBJ2-1
ASSLDAGTEIYNEQF
>TRBV7-9|TRBJ2-1
ASNRLEGHNEQF
>TRBV29-1|TRBJ2-7
SVRTIRTEQY
>TRBV29-1|TRBJ2-3
SVLSGLEGADTQY
>TRBV6-5|TRBJ1-1
ASSPEGPYTEAF
>TRBV20-1|TRBJ2-5
SPTNQPQETQY
>TRBV6-5|TRBJ2-3
ASSPGPHTQY